This T cell receptor beta chain was retrieved from a study of T cell repertoires in cytomegalovirus infection. This clonotype turned up a few times. Its antigen remains unknown. Between the trimmed V and J ends, which lost 1 base and 4 bases, there was a span of 11 bases. CDR1 is SGHNT and CDR2 is YENEEA in the germline V gene. The CDR3 spans 15 residues. TCRdb reanalysed the reads using MiXCR and keeps one entry per CDR3 protein. The table records about 55,000 distinct CDR3 sequences, roughly 20% of them present only once. The V call is TRBV11-3, the J call TRBJ1-5; no clear D. This clonotype was obtained from a human donor in good health (CMV status not recorded). Some clones in this sample may be carry-over from other donors' samples. Here the sequenced sample was CD8+ T cells from cultured PBMCs, taken from culture after CMV antigen stimulation. The CDR3 loop reads CASSLVGRPNQPQHF. The CDR3 coding sequence is TGTGCCAGCAGCTTAGTCGGCAGGCCTAATCAGCCCCAGCATTTT.